The next 25 T cell receptor beta chains were all read from a single sample in a study of regulatory T cells in long-lasting Graves disease (dated by TCRdb to about 2021). According to the study, the label for this sample's time point signals: newly diagnosed GD, antithyroid drugs for less than 3 months. For both TCR sequencing and RNA sequencing, RNA was extracted from PBMCs using TRIzol. Libraries were constructed by multiplex PCR. The instrument given in TCRdb is Illumina HiSeq 4000. TCR beta libraries were built with iRepertoire HTBI primers and Arm-PCR amplification of CDR3 regions. Through fastp at Q25 and MiXCR, TCRdb rebuilt clones from the public reads, retaining in-frame beta chains. Duplicate CDR3 protein sequences are folded into a single record with the most common DNA and genes. This sample comprises 350,000 to 550,000 distinct CDR3 sequences, around 15% of them detected only once. Of the sample, roughly a sixth is held by the ten largest clones.

These data were likewise used in another study, on T cells in Graves' hyperthyroidism and ophthalmopathy.

The specimen was peripheral blood mononuclear cells (PBMCs), collected at new diagnosis, from a patient treated with antithyroid drugs. These receptor sequences come from a woman between 45 and 65 years old with Graves disease. Donor details come from another sample of the same person, matched by shared clones.

The CDR3 region is CSVVGQGVGDTQYF. The CDR3 DNA reads as TGCAGCGTTGTAGGACAGGGGGTAGGAGATACGCAGTATTTT. This sequence joins TRBV29-1 and TRBJ2-3; TRBD1 aligns across 10 bases. Germline V lookup: CDR1 SQVTM, CDR2 ANQGSEA. V lost 4 bases to trimming and J lost 5 bases; unmatched junction nucleotides: 6. The CDR3 length is 14 residues.

This chain joins TRBV4-2 and TRBJ2-3, with 11 bases fitting TRBD2. The CDR3 loop spans 17 amino acids. Per germline, CDR1 LGHNA and CDR2 YNFKEQ. J gave up 3 bases and V 4 bases, and 9 bases lay outside the gene matches. The CDR3 reads CASSRSATSGSTDTQYF. CDR3 DNA sequence: TGTGCCAGCAGCCGCTCAGCCACTAGCGGGAGTACAGATACGCAGTATTTT.

The table lists this clonotype with a few counts. The chain uses TRBV5-1 and TRBJ2-3, with D tentatively TRBD2 (5 bases). This CDR3 is built from 15 residues. Germline V gene sequence: CDR1 SGHRS, CDR2 YFSETQ. V gave up 4 bases and J gave up 7 bases, with 19 bases separating them. CDR3 residues: CASSKTGMEQYTQYF. The CDR3 DNA reads TGCGCCAGCAGCAAAACCGGGATGGAACAATATACGCAGTATTTT.

This clonotype was seen only a few times. The genes are TRBV5-8 and TRBJ1-1; D gene ambiguous. CDR3 length: 13 residues. Germline V gene data show CDR1 as SGHTS and CDR2 as YDEGEE. Trimming stripped 4 bases from V and 3 bases from J, with 10 bases between. The CDR3 protein is CASSPQVDTEAFF. The DNA of the CDR3 is TGTGCCAGCAGCCCTCAGGTGGACACTGAAGCTTTCTTT.

Ten or more counts support this clonotype. V gene TRBV5-1 combines with J gene TRBJ2-7; 11 positions match TRBD2. CDR1 SGHRS and CDR2 YFSETQ come from the germline V gene. The CDR3 is 15 residues long. J was trimmed by 3 bases and V by 0 bases; bases with no gene match: 2. The CDR3 coding sequence is TGCGCCAGCAGCTTGGAACTAGCGGGAGACTACGAGCAGTACTTC. This translates into CASSLELAGDYEQYF. The whole variable domain, filled in from reference TRBV5-1 and TRBJ2-7, reads KAGVTQTPRYLIKTRGQQVTLSCSPISGHRSVSWYQQTPGQGLQFLFEYFSETQRNKGNFPGRFSGRQFSNSRSEMNVSTLELGDSALYLCASSLELAGDYEQYFGPGTRLTVT.

In its sample, this clonotype was seen many times. The chain uses TRBV28 and TRBJ1-5; D is ambiguous. Germline assignment: CDR1 MDHEN and CDR2 SYDVKM. The CDR3 runs 16 residues. Trimming stripped 0 bases from V and 0 bases from J, with 9 bases between. Written as DNA, the CDR3 is TGTGCCAGCAGTTTATGGTACGGGGATAGCAATCAGCCCCAGCATTTT. It translates to CASSLWYGDSNQPQHF.

The chain links TRBV7-9 to TRBJ2-3; 10 bases map to TRBD1. With V trimmed by 5 bases and J by 2 bases, 7 bases remained unmatched. Germline loops: CDR1 SEHNR, CDR2 FQNEAQ (reference sequence). CDR3 length equals 16 residues. CDR3 sequence: CASSPSDRGITDTQYF. The CDR3 bases are TGTGCCAGCAGCCCATCGGACAGGGGGATCACAGATACGCAGTATTTT. Drawing the rest from reference TRBV7-9 and TRBJ2-3, the complete variable domain is DTGVSQNPRHKITKRGQNVTFRCDPISEHNRLYWYRQTLGQGPEFLTYFQNEAQLEKSRLLSDRFSAERPKGSFSTLEIQRTEQGDSAMYLCASSPSDRGITDTQYFGPGTRLTVL.

This chain links TRBV10-2 with TRBJ2-6; unclear D gene. Germline-derived CDR1 and CDR2 are WSHSY and SAAADI. The CDR3 loop spans 16 amino acids. V lost 4 bases and J 0 bases, leaving 10 bases between the germline ends. CDR3 in DNA: TGCGCCAGCAGTGGTGACCCACCCTCTGGGGCCAACGTCCTGACTTTC. Its protein is CASSGDPPSGANVLTF.

The chain carries TRBV30 and TRBJ1-1; tentative D call: TRBD1 (6 bases). The CDR3 is 12 residues long. Trimming pared 2 bases from V and 10 bases from J, leaving 14 bases between. Germline V gives CDR1 GTSNPN, CDR2 SVGIG (reference sequence). CDR3 coding DNA: TGTGCCTGGAGTAAGGGGGGGGCAGCAGCTTTCTTT. Amino acids: CAWSKGGAAAFF.

The V gene is TRBV7-3, the J gene TRBJ2-2; D gene uncertain. V lost 0 bases and J lost 4, with 6 bases in between. The CDR3 sequence is 14 residues long. CDR1 SGHTA and CDR2 FQGTGA come from the germline V gene. The CDR3 region is CASSLTSVTGELFF. CDR3 nucleotide sequence: TGTGCCAGCAGCTTAACTTCCGTCACCGGGGAGCTGTTTTTT.

Details on this clonotype: Since a far larger clone is one base different, this is likely a read error. The rearrangement joins TRBV28 to TRBJ2-3; D perhaps matches TRBD2 (6 bases). Judging by the DNA end, TRBJ2-7 fits better; the J call may be wrong. CDR3 length equals 13 residues. Germline values: CDR1 MDHEN, CDR2 SYDVKM. The CDR3 region is CAGSLADNYEQYF. The DNA of the CDR3 is TGTGCCGGCAGTTTAGCGGACAACTACGAGCAGTACTTC.

The rearrangement joins TRBV30 to TRBJ1-6, with D unclear. The V and J ends lost 1 base and 8 bases respectively, with 12 bases between them. Germline V lookup: CDR1 GTSNPN, CDR2 SVGIG (reference sequence). This CDR3 has 14 residues. Here the CDR3 DNA reads TGTGCCTGGAGTGGGACGATTTCGGATTCACCCCTCCACTTT. Translated: CAWSGTISDSPLHF. Using reference TRBV30 and TRBJ1-6 for the parts outside the CDR3, the full variable domain is SQTIHQWPATLVQPVGSPLSLECTVEGTSNPNLYWYRQAAGRGLQLLFYSVGIGQISSEVPQNLSASRPQDRQFILSSKKLLLSDSGFYLCAWSGTISDSPLHFGNGTRLTVT.

Only a few counts were recorded for this clonotype. The V call is TRBV6-2 or TRBV6-3, the J call TRBJ2-3; no reliable D call. V lost 6 bases to trimming and J lost 2 bases, with 12 bases between them. Germline CDR1 is MNHEY and CDR2 is SVGEGT. This CDR3 has 14 residues. The CDR3 spells CASRAPTATDTQYF. Written as DNA, the CDR3 is TGTGCCAGCAGGGCCCCCACAGCCACAGATACGCAGTATTTT.

This clonotype was seen only a few times. V gene TRBV30 combines with J gene TRBJ2-7; 7 nucleotides align to TRBD1. In germline, CDR1 is GTSNPN, CDR2 SVGIG (reference sequence). V lost 1 base to trimming and J lost 1 base; unmatched junction nucleotides: 13. CDR3 size: 17 residues. CDR3 loop: CAWSALRFGQASYEQYF. CDR3 in DNA: TGTGCCTGGAGTGCCCTGCGCTTTGGACAGGCTTCCTACGAGCAGTACTTC.

This clonotype was observed many times. The chain is built from TRBV20-1 and TRBJ2-7; the match to TRBD2 covers 7 bases. The germline V gene encodes CDR1 DFQATT and CDR2 SNEGSKA (reference sequence). V was pared by 3 bases and J by 1 base, with 6 bases of the junction left unmatched. The CDR3 covers 14 residues. The DNA of the CDR3 is TGCAGTGCTAGGGAGACTAGCCGATCCTACGAGCAGTACTTC. This encodes CSARETSRSYEQYF.

This clonotype was observed many times. The J gene is TRBJ2-3, the V gene TRBV5-1; no clear D gene. V lost 0 bases and J 6 bases, leaving 5 bases between the germline ends. There are 12 residues in the CDR3. Germline-derived CDR1 and CDR2 are SGHRS and YFSETQ. As DNA, the CDR3 is TGCGCCAGCAGCTTGGACATGGATACGCAGTATTTT. This codes for CASSLDMDTQYF.

The table lists this clonotype with many counts. The J gene is TRBJ1-1, the V gene TRBV12-3 or TRBV12-4, with 7 bases lining up with TRBD1. The V segment lost 6 bases and the J segment 3 bases; nucleotides outside the gene matches: 7. The length of the CDR3 is 14 residues. CDR3 bases: TGTGCCAGCAGACAGGGACAGCTGTACACTGAAGCTTTCTTT. Translation: CASRQGQLYTEAFF.

This clonotype was detected ten times or more. CDR3 sequence reads: CASSAGGAAEQYF. DNA for the CDR3: TGTGCCAGCTCAGCAGGGGGCGCAGCCGAGCAGTACTTC. The J gene is TRBJ2-7, the V gene TRBV18; TRBD1 matches 8 bases. The CDR3 is made up of 13 amino acids. CDR1 is KGHSH and CDR2 is LQKENI in the germline V gene. The junction had 6 bases not matched to a gene; V was cut back by 5 bases and J by 6 bases.

This clonotype showed up many times. The chain employs TRBV24-1 and TRBJ2-7; 9 nucleotides line up with TRBD1. This CDR3 comprises 13 residues. Trimming removed 7 bases from V and 5 bases from J; junction bases left unmatched: 5. CDR1 is KGHDR and CDR2 is SFDVKD in the germline V gene. CDR3 in amino acids: CATSLTGGDEQYF. CDR3 coding DNA: TGTGCCACCAGCCTGACAGGGGGGGACGAGCAGTACTTC.

This clonotype was found many times. The chain employs TRBV12-5 and TRBJ1-5; tentative D call: TRBD1 (5 bases). Between the trimmed V and J ends, which lost 3 bases and 0 bases, there was a span of 9 bases. This CDR3 region has 15 residues. Germline lookup yields CDR1 LGHNT and CDR2 FRNRAP. The CDR3 nucleotides read TGTGCTAGTGGTTTTGACAGTCCTAGCAATCAGCCCCAGCATTTT. Translated, it gives CASGFDSPSNQPQHF.

Details on this clonotype: A much larger clonotype is one base distant, so this may be a read error. The CDR3 nucleotides are TGTGCCTGGAGCGGGGAGTCTGGAAACACCATATATTTT. Amino acid sequence: CAWSGESGNTIYF. This chain joins TRBV30 and TRBJ1-3, with D hard to call. The CDR3 spans 13 residues. Germline values: CDR1 GTSNPN, CDR2 SVGIG (reference sequence). Trimming stripped 3 bases from V and 1 base from J, with 7 bases between.

This clonotype was observed many times. CDR3 residues: CASSLGNRGEQYF. The CDR3 coding sequence is TGCGCCAGCAGCCTAGGTAATAGGGGCGAGCAGTACTTC. The rearrangement joins TRBV4-1 to TRBJ2-7; TRBD1 might be the D (5 bases). Germline values: CDR1 MGHRA, CDR2 YSYEKL. The CDR3 sequence is 13 residues long. V lost 4 bases and J lost 6, with 13 bases in between.

The sample holds a few counts of this clonotype. This chain connects TRBV5-1 to TRBJ2-7, with D perhaps matching TRBD1 or TRBD2 (5 bases each). The CDR3 has 15 amino acids. Germline loops: CDR1 SGHRS, CDR2 YFSETQ. V was pared by 7 bases and J by 4 bases, with 21 bases between. CDR3 sequence: CASAQPSGTIYEQYF. The CDR3, as DNA: TGCGCCAGCGCCCAGCCGTCCGGGACCATATACGAGCAGTACTTC.

About this clonotype itself: This clone may be a read error of a much larger clone one base away. V is TRBV3-1 and J is TRBJ1-5; no clear D. The CDR3 has 14 residues. V lost 2 bases to trimming and J lost 3 bases, with 8 bases between them. Germline loops: CDR1 LGHDT, CDR2 YNNKEL (reference sequence). The CDR3 loop reads CASSQSVDNQPQHF. CDR3 coding DNA: TGTGCCAGCAGCCAATCTGTCGACAATCAGCCCCAGCATTTT.

The rearrangement uses TRBV28 and TRBJ2-4, with TRBD2 as a possible D gene (6 bases). The better agreement between TRBJ2-7 and the DNA end casts doubt on the J call. This CDR3 has 13 amino acids. Germline V CDR1 and CDR2: MDHEN, SYDVKM. The CDR3 reads CASNKRGNYEQYF. The CDR3 bases are TGTGCCAGCAATAAACGGGGGAACTACGAGCAGTACTTC.